A single sample is the source of the 23 T cell receptor beta chains below, sequenced in a study of CD8 T cells in Susac syndrome. Reverse transcription of about 0.45 to 1 ug RNA used random hexamers. Each CDR3 protein gets one entry after TCRdb re-called the immunoSEQ multiplex PCR reads with MiXCR. The profile covers 150,000 to 200,000 distinct CDR3 sequences, with approximately 93% appearing a single time and 0.1% taken by the ten largest. Sequencing was carried out using CD4+ T cells from PBMCs. These receptors came from a human donor in good health.

The V call is TRBV3-1, the J call TRBJ2-3, with D unresolved. The germline V gene encodes CDR1 LGHDT and CDR2 YNNKEL (reference sequence). This CDR3 contains 14 residues. Trimming took off 2 bases at V and 0 bases at J, with 6 bases between the two ends. CDR3 bases: TGTGCCAGCAGCCAATACGGAAGCACAGATACGCAGTATTTT. Translated, it gives CASSQYGSTDTQYF.

This CDR3 is CASSTGTGNQPQHF. The CDR3 DNA reads as TGTGCCAGCAGTACCGGGACAGGGAATCAGCCCCAGCATTTT. The V and J genes are TRBV3-1 and TRBJ1-5; 9 nucleotides align to TRBD1. The germline CDR1 and CDR2 sequences are LGHDT and YNNKEL (reference sequence). The CDR3 has 14 amino acids. Losses at the gene ends were 6 bases for V and 4 bases for J; bases not matched to a gene: 4.

The chain has TRBV7-2 and TRBJ2-3; TRBD2 agrees at 12 bases. Germline CDR1 and CDR2: SGHTA and FQGNSA. CDR3 length equals 15 residues. The J segment lost 6 bases and the V segment lost 6 bases, leaving 7 bases of the junction unmatched. This CDR3 reads CASRASGGAADTQYF. CDR3 sequence (DNA): TGTGCCAGCAGGGCTAGCGGGGGGGCCGCGGATACGCAGTATTTT.

The chain uses TRBV18 and TRBJ1-6; 10 bases line up with TRBD1. The germline CDR1 and CDR2 sequences are KGHSH and LQKENI. After removal of 7 bases from V and 13 bases from J, the junction contained 13 bases not matched to a gene. The CDR3 consists of 15 residues. The CDR3 region is CASFADRGVYAPLHF. The CDR3 coding sequence is TGTGCCAGCTTTGCGGACAGGGGGGTCTATGCGCCCCTCCACTTT.

This clonotype was observed once. J is TRBJ2-2 and V is TRBV5-6; unclear D gene. The CDR3 consists of 15 residues. Germline-derived CDR1 and CDR2 are SGHDT and YYEEEE. Deletions cut 4 bases from V and 0 bases from J, with 10 bases between. The CDR3 DNA follows: TGTGCCAGCAGCCTATTAGGTGCGAACACCGGGGAGCTGTTTTTT. Translated: CASSLLGANTGELFF.

This clonotype is a singleton in its sample. The chain uses TRBV14 and TRBJ2-5, with D perhaps matching TRBD1 or TRBD2 (5 bases each). V lost 1 base and J lost 6, with 15 bases in between. This CDR3 has 15 amino acids. The germline CDR1 and CDR2 sequences are SGHDN and FVKESK. This CDR3 is CASSQGDVRLKTQYF. The CDR3, as DNA: TGTGCCAGCAGCCAAGGGGACGTCAGGTTGAAGACCCAGTACTTC.

The V call is TRBV20-1, the J call TRBJ1-5; D possibly corresponds to TRBD1 (5 bases). Germline V CDR1 and CDR2: DFQATT, SNEGSKA (reference sequence). The CDR3 length is 15 residues. The V gene lost 1 base and the J gene lost 3 bases, with 13 bases spanning the gap. The CDR3 region has the DNA TGCAGTGCTAGAGTTAACCGGGGCATCAATCAGCCCCAGCATTTT. Encoded protein: CSARVNRGINQPQHF.

CDR3 in amino acids: CASTSGPRGSTQYF. As DNA, the CDR3 is TGTGCCAGCACCTCCGGACCCCGTGGTAGCACGCAGTATTTT. This chain joins TRBV28 and TRBJ2-3, with D unclear. The CDR3 loop spans 14 amino acids. Germline lookup yields CDR1 MDHEN and CDR2 SYDVKM. The V gene lost 7 bases and the J gene lost 9 bases, with 20 bases spanning the gap.

CDR3 DNA sequence: TGCAGCGTTGAAGTCCAGGGGGTTGGTGGCTACACCTTC. It yields the protein CSVEVQGVGGYTF. The rearrangement links TRBV29-1 to TRBJ1-2; 7 bases fit TRBD1. The CDR3 is 13 residues long. Germline V gene sequence: CDR1 SQVTM, CDR2 ANQGSEA. V shed 1 base and J 7 bases; nucleotides not matched to a gene: 6.

This clonotype was observed a single time. The chain links TRBV9 to TRBJ1-1, with D unresolved. Deletions cut 4 bases from V and 6 bases from J, with 19 bases between. Germline V gives CDR1 SGDLS, CDR2 YYNGEE. The CDR3 totals 15 residues. CDR3 protein: CASSPDPSFRAEAFF. As DNA, the CDR3 is TGTGCCAGCAGCCCGGACCCATCGTTCCGGGCTGAAGCTTTCTTT.

V and J are TRBV30 and TRBJ1-4, with D perhaps matching TRBD1 (5 bases). In germline, CDR1 is GTSNPN, CDR2 SVGIG (reference sequence). The V gene lost 4 bases and the J gene lost 7 bases, with 19 bases spanning the gap. This CDR3 has 15 amino acids. This CDR3 reads CAWTRGKGGAEKLFF. Written as DNA, the CDR3 is TGTGCCTGGACCCGGGGAAAGGGAGGGGCTGAAAAACTGTTTTTT.

This chain uses TRBV9 with TRBJ2-3; TRBD2 might be the D (6 bases). Germline V lookup: CDR1 SGDLS, CDR2 YYNGEE. Trimming took 4 bases from V and 1 from J, leaving 13 bases between them. CDR3 size: 15 residues. This CDR3 reads CASSPRERGTDTQYF. DNA for the CDR3: TGTGCCAGCAGCCCCCGGGAGCGGGGCACAGATACGCAGTATTTT.

V and J are TRBV25-1 and TRBJ2-7, with 9 bases lining up with TRBD1. In germline, CDR1 is MGHDK, CDR2 SYGVNS. V lost 6 bases to trimming and J lost 4 bases; unmatched junction nucleotides: 1. This CDR3 comprises 12 residues. CDR3 in DNA: TGTGCCAGCAGCGGACAGGGGTACGAGCAGTACGTC. Protein sequence: CASSGQGYEQYV.

This chain connects TRBV28 to TRBJ2-3; 11 bases fit TRBD2. The length of the CDR3 is 17 residues. The V segment lost 4 bases and the J segment 0 bases; nucleotides outside the gene matches: 6. CDR1 is MDHEN and CDR2 is SYDVKM in the germline V gene. The chain's CDR3 is CASSSSGGKPSTDTQYF. CDR3 DNA sequence: TGTGCCAGCAGTTCTAGCGGGGGGAAGCCTAGCACAGATACGCAGTATTTT. The variable domain in full, with the rest retrieved from reference TRBV28 and TRBJ2-3, is DVKVTQSSRYLVKRTGEKVFLECVQDMDHENMFWYRQDPGLGLRLIYFSYDVKMKEKGDIPEGYSVSREKKERFSLILESASTNQTSMYLCASSSSGGKPSTDTQYFGPGTRLTVL.

In DNA, the CDR3 is TGCAGCGTTGCCGAGACCTCCAGTGGAGCCCAGTACTTC. It translates to CSVAETSSGAQYF. The chain has TRBV29-1 and TRBJ2-5; D remains unclear. Deletions cut 4 bases from V and 9 bases from J, with 18 bases between. Germline loops: CDR1 SQVTM, CDR2 ANQGSEA. CDR3 length: 13 amino acids.

V is TRBV3-1 and J is TRBJ2-7, with TRBD1 matching 10 bases. The trim removed 7 bases at V and 2 bases at J, leaving 5 bases unmatched. The CDR3 covers 14 residues. Germline V gives CDR1 LGHDT, CDR2 YNNKEL (reference sequence). DNA of the CDR3: TGTGCCAGCACCAGGACAGGGGGGACCTACGAGCAGTACTTC. It translates to CASTRTGGTYEQYF.

The chain recombines TRBV6-2 or TRBV6-3 with TRBJ2-7; tentatively, D is TRBD1 (6 bases). This CDR3 has 16 residues. V lost 0 bases and J 2 bases, leaving 14 bases between the germline ends. Looked up from germline, CDR1 is MNHEY and CDR2 is SVGEGT. Here the CDR3 reads CASSYSVHRAPYEQYF. The CDR3 DNA reads as TGTGCCAGCAGTTACTCCGTACACAGGGCACCCTACGAGCAGTACTTC.

The chain uses TRBV7-9 and TRBJ2-7, with 13 bases identical to TRBD2. V gave up 3 bases and J gave up 5 bases; unmatched junction bases: 4. Germline V CDR1 and CDR2: SEHNR, FQNEAQ (reference sequence). This CDR3 has 15 residues. The CDR3 bases are TGTGCCAGCAGCTTCGGACTAGCGGGGGTCGACGAGCAGTACGTC. This gives the protein CASSFGLAGVDEQYV.

J is TRBJ2-3 and V is TRBV20-1; D is possibly TRBD1 or TRBD2 (5 bases each). There are 13 residues in the CDR3. CDR1 and CDR2 (germline): DFQATT, SNEGSKA (reference sequence). The V gene lost 0 bases and the J gene lost 4 bases, with 8 bases spanning the gap. CDR3 sequence reads: CSAREGVPDTQYF. In DNA, the CDR3 is TGCAGTGCTAGAGAGGGGGTTCCAGATACGCAGTATTTT.

The rearrangement uses TRBV9 and TRBJ1-6; maybe TRBD1 (5 bases). Per germline, CDR1 SGDLS and CDR2 YYNGEE. V shed 4 bases and J shed 1 base, with 15 bases lying between them. This CDR3 comprises 17 residues. CDR3 bases: TGTGCCAGCAGCCTGAACCGCGAGGGGTCCTATAATTCACCCCTCCACTTT. Translated: CASSLNREGSYNSPLHF.

The genes are TRBV29-1 and TRBJ2-5; the D gene is possibly TRBD2 (6 bases). Germline V gene sequence: CDR1 SQVTM, CDR2 ANQGSEA. The CDR3 runs 13 residues. Deletions cut 8 bases from V and 2 bases from J, with 15 bases between. The CDR3 DNA reads as TGCAGCATACTGCCGGGAGCGCAAGAGACCCAGTACTTC. This translates into CSILPGAQETQYF.

The chain joins TRBV5-1 to TRBJ2-3; 10 bases map to TRBD2. V shed 4 bases, J shed 4 bases, and the junction held 15 bases outside the gene matches. Germline CDR1 is SGHRS and CDR2 is YFSETQ. The CDR3 is 18 residues long. CDR3 nucleotide sequence: TGCGCCAGCAGCACTTTGGGGGGTAGCGGGGGGCGCGCAGATACGCAGTATTTT. This translates into CASSTLGGSGGRADTQYF.

This clonotype was detected a few times. The genes are TRBV29-1 and TRBJ1-4; 9 bases match TRBD1. This CDR3 spans 14 amino acids. Germline V gives CDR1 SQVTM, CDR2 ANQGSEA. The V gene end was trimmed by 3 bases and the J gene end by 8 bases; junction bases not matched to a gene: 7. The CDR3 protein is CSVDVDRGGEKLFF. The CDR3 DNA reads TGCAGCGTTGACGTGGACAGGGGAGGCGAAAAACTGTTTTTT.